The clone carrying this T cell receptor (beta chain) has at least ten counts. The antigen remains undetermined. TCRdb called the RT-PCR reads again in MiXCR, with one record for every CDR3 protein. The sample lists 500,000 to 650,000 distinct CDR3 sequences, less than 8% occurring once. The record originates from a study of response to subunit inactivated influenza vaccine. The study's findings and limits: Authors suggested seasonal influenza vaccinations each recruit few new T cells.

With 2 bases removed from V and 4 bases from J, the gap between germline ends came to 14 bases. This CDR3 region has 15 residues. The source was PBMCs from blood, collected less than 25 months after vaccination. This chain links TRBV12-3 or TRBV12-4 with TRBJ2-5, with D possibly being TRBD1 (6 bases). This TCR derives from a man aged 50 to 69 who received an inactivated influenza vaccine. The chain's CDR3 is CASSLSSNRVETQYF. The CDR3 coding sequence is TGTGCCAGCAGTTTAAGTTCGAACAGGGTAGAGACCCAGTACTTC.